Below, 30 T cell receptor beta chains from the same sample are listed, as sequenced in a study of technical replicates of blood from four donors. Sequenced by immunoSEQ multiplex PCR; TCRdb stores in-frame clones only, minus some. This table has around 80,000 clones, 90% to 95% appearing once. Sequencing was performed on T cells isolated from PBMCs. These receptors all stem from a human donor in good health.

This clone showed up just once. Here the CDR3 DNA reads TGTGCCAGCAGCGTTGTGCCAGGGGATATGAACGAGCAGTACTTC. Encoded protein: CASSVVPGDMNEQYF. V gene TRBV9 combines with J gene TRBJ2-7; a possible D gene is TRBD1 (6 bases). V shed 2 bases and J shed 5 bases, with 17 bases lying between them. The CDR3 extends over 15 amino acids. Germline CDR1 SGDLS, CDR2 YYNGEE. The whole variable domain, filled in from reference TRBV9 and TRBJ2-7, reads DSGVTQTPKHLITATGQRVTLRCSPRSGDLSVYWYQQSLDQGLQFLIQYYNGEERAKGNILERFSAQQFPDLHSELNLSSLELGDSALYFCASSVVPGDMNEQYFGPGTRLTVT.

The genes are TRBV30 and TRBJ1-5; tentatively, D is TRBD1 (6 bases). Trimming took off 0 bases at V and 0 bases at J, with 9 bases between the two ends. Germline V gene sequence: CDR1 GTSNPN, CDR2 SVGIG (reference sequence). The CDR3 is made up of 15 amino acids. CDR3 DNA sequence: TGTGCCTGGAGTGTGCAGGGGTATAGCAATCAGCCCCAGCATTTT. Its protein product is CAWSVQGYSNQPQHF.

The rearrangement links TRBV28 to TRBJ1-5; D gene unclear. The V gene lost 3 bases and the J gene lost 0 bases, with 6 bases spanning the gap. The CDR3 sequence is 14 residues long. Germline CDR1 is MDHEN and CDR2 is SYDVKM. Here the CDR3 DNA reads TGTGCCAGCAGTTTCCCCCGTAGCAATCAGCCCCAGCATTTT. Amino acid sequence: CASSFPRSNQPQHF.

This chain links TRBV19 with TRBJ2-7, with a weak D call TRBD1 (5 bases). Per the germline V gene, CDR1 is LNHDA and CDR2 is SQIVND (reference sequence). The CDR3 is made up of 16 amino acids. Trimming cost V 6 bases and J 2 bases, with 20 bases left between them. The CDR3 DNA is TGTGCCAGTAGCGTCCTAACAGGATTTAAGCCCTACGAGCAGTACTTC. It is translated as CASSVLTGFKPYEQYF.

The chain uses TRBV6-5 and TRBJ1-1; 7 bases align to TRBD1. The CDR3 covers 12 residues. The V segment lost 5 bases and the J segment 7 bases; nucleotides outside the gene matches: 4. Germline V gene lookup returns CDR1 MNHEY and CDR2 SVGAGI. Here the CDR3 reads CASSNRDSEAFF. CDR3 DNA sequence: TGTGCCAGCAGTAACCGGGACAGTGAAGCTTTCTTT.

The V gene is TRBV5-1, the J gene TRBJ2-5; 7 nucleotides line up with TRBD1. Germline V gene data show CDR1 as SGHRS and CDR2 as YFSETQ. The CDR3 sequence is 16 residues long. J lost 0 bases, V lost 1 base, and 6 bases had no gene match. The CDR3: CASSLSTGAYQETQYF. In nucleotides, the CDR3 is TGCGCCAGCAGCTTGAGTACAGGGGCGTACCAAGAGACCCAGTACTTC.

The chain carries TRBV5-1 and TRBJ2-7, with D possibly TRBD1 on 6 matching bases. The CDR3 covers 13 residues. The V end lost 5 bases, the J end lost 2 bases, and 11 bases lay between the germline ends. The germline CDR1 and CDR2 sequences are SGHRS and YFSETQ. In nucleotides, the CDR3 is TGCGCCAGCAGGTCGGGACACCCCTACGAGCAGTACTTC. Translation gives CASRSGHPYEQYF.

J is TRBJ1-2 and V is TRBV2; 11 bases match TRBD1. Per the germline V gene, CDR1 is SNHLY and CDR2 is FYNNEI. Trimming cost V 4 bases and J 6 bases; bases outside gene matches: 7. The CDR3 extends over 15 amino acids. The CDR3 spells CASSARDRGIDGYTF. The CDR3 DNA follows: TGTGCCAGCAGTGCCCGGGACAGGGGGATCGATGGCTACACCTTC.

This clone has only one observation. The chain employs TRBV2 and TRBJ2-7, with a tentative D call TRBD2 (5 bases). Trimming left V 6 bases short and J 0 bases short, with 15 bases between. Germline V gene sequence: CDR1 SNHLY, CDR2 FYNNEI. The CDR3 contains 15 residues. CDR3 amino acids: CASSPEAALSYEQYF. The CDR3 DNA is TGTGCCAGCAGCCCGGAGGCAGCACTCTCCTACGAGCAGTACTTC.

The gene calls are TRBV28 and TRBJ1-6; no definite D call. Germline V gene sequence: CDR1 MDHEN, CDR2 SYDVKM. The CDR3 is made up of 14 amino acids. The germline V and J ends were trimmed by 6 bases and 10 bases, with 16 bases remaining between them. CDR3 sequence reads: CASRSPNSGSPLHF. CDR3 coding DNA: TGTGCCAGCAGGAGCCCCAATAGCGGATCACCCCTCCACTTT.

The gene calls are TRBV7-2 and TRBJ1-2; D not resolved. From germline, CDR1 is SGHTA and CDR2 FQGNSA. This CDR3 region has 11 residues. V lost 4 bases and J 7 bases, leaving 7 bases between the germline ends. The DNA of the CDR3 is TGTGCCAGCAGCTCCGCGCCTGGCTACACCTTC. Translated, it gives CASSSAPGYTF. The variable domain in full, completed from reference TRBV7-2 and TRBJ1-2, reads GAGVSQSPSNKVTEKGKDVELRCDPISGHTALYWYRQSLGQGLEFLIYFQGNSAPDKSGLPSDRFSAERTGGSVSTLTIQRTQQEDSAVYLCASSSAPGYTFGSGTRLTVV.

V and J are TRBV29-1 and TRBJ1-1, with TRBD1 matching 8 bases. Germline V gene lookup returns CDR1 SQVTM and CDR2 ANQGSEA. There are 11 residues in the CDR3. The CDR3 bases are TGCAAAGGGACAGGGAACACTGAAGCTTTCTTT. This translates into CKGTGNTEAFF.

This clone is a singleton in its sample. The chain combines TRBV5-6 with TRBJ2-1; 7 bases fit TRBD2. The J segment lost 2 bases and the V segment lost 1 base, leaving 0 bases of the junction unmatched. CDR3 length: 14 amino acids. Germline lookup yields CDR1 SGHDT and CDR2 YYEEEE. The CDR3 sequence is CASSLLAAYNEQFF. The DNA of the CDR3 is TGTGCCAGCAGCTTGCTAGCGGCCTACAATGAGCAGTTCTTC. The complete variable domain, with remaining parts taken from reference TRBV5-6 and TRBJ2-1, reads DAGVTQSPTHLIKTRGQQVTLRCSPKSGHDTVSWYQQALGQGPQFIFQYYEEEERQRGNFPDRFSGHQFPNYSSELNVNALLLGDSALYLCASSLLAAYNEQFFGPGTRLTVL.

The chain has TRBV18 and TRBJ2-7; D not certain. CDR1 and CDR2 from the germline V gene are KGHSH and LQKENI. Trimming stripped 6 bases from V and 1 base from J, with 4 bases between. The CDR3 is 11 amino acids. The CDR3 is CASSTSYEQYF. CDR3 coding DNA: TGTGCCAGCTCGACTTCCTACGAGCAGTACTTC.

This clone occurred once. In nucleotides, the CDR3 is TGTGCCTGGAGTACAGATAGCAATCAGCCCCAGCATTTT. This translates into CAWSTDSNQPQHF. The chain links TRBV30 to TRBJ1-5; D ambiguous. The CDR3 runs 13 residues. Per the germline V gene, CDR1 is GTSNPN and CDR2 is SVGIG (reference sequence). V was cut by 2 bases and J by 0 bases, with 5 bases left in between. The full variable domain, in which reference TRBV30 and TRBJ1-5 provide the parts outside the CDR3, is SQTIHQWPATLVQPVGSPLSLECTVEGTSNPNLYWYRQAAGRGLQLLFYSVGIGQISSEVPQNLSASRPQDRQFILSSKKLLLSDSGFYLCAWSTDSNQPQHFGDGTRLSIL.

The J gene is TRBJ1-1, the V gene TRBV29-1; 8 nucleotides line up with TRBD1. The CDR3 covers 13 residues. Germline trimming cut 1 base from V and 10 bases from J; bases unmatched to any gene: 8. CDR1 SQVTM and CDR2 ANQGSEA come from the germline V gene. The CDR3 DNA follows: TGCAGCGTTGAAGTTAGTGGACAGGGAGGAGCTTTCTTT. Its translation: CSVEVSGQGGAFF. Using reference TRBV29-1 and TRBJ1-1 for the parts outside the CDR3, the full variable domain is SAVISQKPSRDICQRGTSLTIQCQVDSQVTMMFWYRQQPGQSLTLIATANQGSEATYESGFVIDKFPISRPNLTFSTLTVSNMSPEDSSIYLCSVEVSGQGGAFFGQGTRLTVV.

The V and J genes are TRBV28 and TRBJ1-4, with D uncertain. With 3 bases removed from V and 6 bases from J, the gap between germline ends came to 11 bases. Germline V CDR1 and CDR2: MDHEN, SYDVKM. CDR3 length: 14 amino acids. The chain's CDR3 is CASSFGQLHEKLFF. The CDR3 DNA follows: TGTGCCAGCAGTTTTGGGCAGCTTCATGAAAAACTGTTTTTT.

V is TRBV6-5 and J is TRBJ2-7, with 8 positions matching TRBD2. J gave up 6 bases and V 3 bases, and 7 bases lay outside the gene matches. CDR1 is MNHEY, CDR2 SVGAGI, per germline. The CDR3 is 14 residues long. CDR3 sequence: CASSYVGGVSEQYF. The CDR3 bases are TGTGCCAGCAGTTATGTCGGGGGGGTTTCCGAGCAGTACTTC.

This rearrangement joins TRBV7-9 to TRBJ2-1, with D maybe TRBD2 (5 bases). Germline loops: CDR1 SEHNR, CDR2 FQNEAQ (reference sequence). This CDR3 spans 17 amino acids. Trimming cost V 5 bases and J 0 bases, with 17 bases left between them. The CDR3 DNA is TGTGCCAGCAGCCTCCTGTTAGCGCGATACTCCTACAATGAGCAGTTCTTC. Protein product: CASSLLLARYSYNEQFF.

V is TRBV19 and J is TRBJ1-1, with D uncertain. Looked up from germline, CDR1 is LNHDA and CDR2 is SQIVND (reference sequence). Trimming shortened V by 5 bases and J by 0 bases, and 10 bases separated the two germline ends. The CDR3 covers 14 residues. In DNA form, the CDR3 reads TGTGCCAGTAGTCCACCCAGGATGAACACTGAAGCTTTCTTT. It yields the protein CASSPPRMNTEAFF. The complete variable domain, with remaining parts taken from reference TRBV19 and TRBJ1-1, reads DGGITQSPKYLFRKEGQNVTLSCEQNLNHDAMYWYRQDPGQGLRLIYYSQIVNDFQKGDIAEGYSVSREKKESFPLTVTSAQKNPTAFYLCASSPPRMNTEAFFGQGTRLTVV.

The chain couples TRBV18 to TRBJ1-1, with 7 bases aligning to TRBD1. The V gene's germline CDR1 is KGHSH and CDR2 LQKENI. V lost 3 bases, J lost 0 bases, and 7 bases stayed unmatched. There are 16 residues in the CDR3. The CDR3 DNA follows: TGTGCCAGCTCACCCTCAGGGGGTCGATTGAACACTGAAGCTTTCTTT. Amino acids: CASSPSGGRLNTEAFF. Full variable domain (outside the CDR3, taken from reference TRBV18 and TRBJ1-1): NAGVMQNPRHLVRRRGQEARLRCSPMKGHSHVYWYRQLPEEGLKFMVYLQKENIIDESGMPKERFSAEFPKEGPSILRIQQVVRGDSAAYFCASSPSGGRLNTEAFFGQGTRLTVV.

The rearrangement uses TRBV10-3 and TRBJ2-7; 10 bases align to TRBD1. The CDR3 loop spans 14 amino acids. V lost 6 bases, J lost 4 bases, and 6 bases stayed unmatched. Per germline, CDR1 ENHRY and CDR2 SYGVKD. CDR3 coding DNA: TGTGCCATCAGACGGACAGGGGGTCAGTACGAGCAGTACTTC. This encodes CAIRRTGGQYEQYF.

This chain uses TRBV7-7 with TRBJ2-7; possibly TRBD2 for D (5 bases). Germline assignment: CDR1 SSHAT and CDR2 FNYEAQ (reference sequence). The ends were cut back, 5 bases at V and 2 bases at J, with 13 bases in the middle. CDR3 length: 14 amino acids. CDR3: CASSPRTAPYEQYF. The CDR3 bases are TGTGCCAGCAGCCCCCGGACTGCCCCCTACGAGCAGTACTTC.

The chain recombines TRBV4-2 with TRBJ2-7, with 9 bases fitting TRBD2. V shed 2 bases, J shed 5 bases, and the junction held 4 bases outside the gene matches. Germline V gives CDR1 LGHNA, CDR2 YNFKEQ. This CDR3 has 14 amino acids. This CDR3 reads CASSQPSGAHEQYF. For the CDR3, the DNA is TGTGCCAGCAGCCAACCTAGCGGGGCCCACGAGCAGTACTTC.

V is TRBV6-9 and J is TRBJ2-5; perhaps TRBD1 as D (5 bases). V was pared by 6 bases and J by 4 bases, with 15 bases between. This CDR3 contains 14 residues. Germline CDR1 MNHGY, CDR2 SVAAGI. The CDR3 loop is CASSRGHVGETQYF. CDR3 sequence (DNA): TGTGCCAGCAGCCGAGGACACGTCGGAGAGACCCAGTACTTC.

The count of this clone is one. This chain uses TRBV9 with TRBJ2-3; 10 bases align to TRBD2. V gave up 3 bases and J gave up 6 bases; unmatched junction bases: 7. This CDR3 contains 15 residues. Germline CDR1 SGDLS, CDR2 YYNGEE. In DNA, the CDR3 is TGTGCCAGCAGCGGAGCGGGAGGGTTATCGGATACGCAGTATTTT. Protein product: CASSGAGGLSDTQYF.

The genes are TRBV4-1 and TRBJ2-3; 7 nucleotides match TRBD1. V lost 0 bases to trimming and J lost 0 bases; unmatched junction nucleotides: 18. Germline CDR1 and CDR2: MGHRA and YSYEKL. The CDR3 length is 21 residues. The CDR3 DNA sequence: TGCGCCAGCAGCCAAGATACAACAGGGGTGAAACGAAGGACTAGCACAGATACGCAGTATTTT. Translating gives CASSQDTTGVKRRTSTDTQYF.

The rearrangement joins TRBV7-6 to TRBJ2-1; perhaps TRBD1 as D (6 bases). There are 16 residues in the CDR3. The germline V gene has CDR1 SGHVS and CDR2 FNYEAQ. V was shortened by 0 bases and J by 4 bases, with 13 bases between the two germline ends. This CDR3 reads CASSLATWGTYNEQFF. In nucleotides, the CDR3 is TGTGCCAGCAGCTTAGCAACCTGGGGGACATACAATGAGCAGTTCTTC.

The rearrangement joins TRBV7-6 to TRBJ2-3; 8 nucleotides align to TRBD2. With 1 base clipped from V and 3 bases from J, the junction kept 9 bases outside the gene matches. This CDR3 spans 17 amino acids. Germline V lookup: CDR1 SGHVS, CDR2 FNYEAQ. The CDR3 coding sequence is TGTGCCAGCAGCTTAGGATTCGGGGGGGCAAGAACAGATACGCAGTATTTT. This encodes CASSLGFGGARTDTQYF.

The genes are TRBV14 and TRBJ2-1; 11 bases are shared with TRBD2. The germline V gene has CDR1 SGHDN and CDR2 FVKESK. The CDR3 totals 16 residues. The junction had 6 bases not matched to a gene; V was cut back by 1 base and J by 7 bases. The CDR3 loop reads CASSQVSGGAKNEQFF. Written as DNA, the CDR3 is TGTGCCAGCAGCCAAGTTAGCGGGGGGGCCAAGAATGAGCAGTTCTTC.